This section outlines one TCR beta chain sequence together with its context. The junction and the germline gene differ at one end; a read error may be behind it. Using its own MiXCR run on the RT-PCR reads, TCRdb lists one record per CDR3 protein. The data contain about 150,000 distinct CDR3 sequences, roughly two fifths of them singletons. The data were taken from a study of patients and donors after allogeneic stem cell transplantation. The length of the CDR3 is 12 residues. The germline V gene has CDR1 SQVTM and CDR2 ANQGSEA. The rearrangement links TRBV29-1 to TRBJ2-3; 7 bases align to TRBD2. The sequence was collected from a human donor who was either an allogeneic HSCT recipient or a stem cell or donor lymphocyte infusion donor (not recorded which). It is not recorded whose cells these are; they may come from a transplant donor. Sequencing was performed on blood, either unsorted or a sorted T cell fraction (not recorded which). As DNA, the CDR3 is TGTGCCACTAGCGACTACACAGATACGCAGTATTTT. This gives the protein CATSDYTDTQYF.